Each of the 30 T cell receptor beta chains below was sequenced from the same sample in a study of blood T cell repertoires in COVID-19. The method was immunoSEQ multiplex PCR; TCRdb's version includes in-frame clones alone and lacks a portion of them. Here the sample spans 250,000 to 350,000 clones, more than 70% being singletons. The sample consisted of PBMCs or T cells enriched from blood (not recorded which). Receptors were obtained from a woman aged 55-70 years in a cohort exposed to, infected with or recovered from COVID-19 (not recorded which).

CDR3: CASTLRGPFNEQFF. The CDR3 DNA follows: TGTGCCAGCACCTTGAGGGGGCCCTTTAATGAGCAGTTCTTC. The rearrangement links TRBV7-8 to TRBJ2-1, with 7 bases that match TRBD1. Unmatched junction bases numbered 10, after V lost 7 bases and J lost 7 bases. This CDR3 spans 14 amino acids. CDR1 is SGHVS and CDR2 is FQNEAQ in the germline V gene.

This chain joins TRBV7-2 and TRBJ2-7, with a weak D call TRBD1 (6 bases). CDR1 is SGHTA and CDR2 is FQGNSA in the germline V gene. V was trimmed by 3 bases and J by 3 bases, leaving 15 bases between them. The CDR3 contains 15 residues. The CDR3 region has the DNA TGTGCCAGCAGCTTTCTAAGGGGACAACGCTACGAGCAGTACTTC. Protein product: CASSFLRGQRYEQYF. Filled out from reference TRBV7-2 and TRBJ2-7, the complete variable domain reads GAGVSQSPSNKVTEKGKDVELRCDPISGHTALYWYRQSLGQGLEFLIYFQGNSAPDKSGLPSDRFSAERTGGSVSTLTIQRTQQEDSAVYLCASSFLRGQRYEQYFGPGTRLTVT.

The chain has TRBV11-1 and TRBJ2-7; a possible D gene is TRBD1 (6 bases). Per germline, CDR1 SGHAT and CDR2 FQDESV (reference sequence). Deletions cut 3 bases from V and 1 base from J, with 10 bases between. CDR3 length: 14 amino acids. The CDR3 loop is CASSFYQGSYEQYF. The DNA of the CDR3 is TGTGCCAGCAGCTTTTATCAGGGGTCCTACGAGCAGTACTTC.

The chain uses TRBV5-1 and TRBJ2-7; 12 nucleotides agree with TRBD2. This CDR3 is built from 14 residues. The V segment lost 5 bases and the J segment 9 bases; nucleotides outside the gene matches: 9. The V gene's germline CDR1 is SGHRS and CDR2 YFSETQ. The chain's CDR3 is CASRPGLAGPRQYF. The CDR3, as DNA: TGCGCCAGCAGACCTGGACTAGCGGGGCCCCGGCAGTACTTC.

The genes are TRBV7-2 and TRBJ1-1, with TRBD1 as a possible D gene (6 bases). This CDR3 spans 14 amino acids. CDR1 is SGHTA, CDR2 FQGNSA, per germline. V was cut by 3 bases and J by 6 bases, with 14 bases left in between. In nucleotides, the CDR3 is TGTGCCAGCAGCTTTCAGGGGTTTGGGGCTGAAGCTTTCTTT. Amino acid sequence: CASSFQGFGAEAFF.

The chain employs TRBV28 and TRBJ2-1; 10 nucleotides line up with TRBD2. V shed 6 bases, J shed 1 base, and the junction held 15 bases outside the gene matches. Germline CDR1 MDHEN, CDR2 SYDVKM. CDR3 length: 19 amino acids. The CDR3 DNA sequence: TGTGCCAGCAGAACGTTAGCGGGAGGAGCCACTTTGTCCTACAATGAGCAGTTCTTC. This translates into CASRTLAGGATLSYNEQFF.

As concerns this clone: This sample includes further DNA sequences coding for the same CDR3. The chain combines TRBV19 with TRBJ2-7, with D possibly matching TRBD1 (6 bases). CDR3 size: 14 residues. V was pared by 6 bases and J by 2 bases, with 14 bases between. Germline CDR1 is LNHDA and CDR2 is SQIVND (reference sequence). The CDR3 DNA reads TGTGCCAGTAGCACCCCGGGACAAACCTACGAGCAGTACTTC. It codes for CASSTPGQTYEQYF.

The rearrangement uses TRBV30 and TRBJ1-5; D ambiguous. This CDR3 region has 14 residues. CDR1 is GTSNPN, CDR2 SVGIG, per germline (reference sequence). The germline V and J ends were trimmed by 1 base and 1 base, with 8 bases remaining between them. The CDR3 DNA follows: TGTGCCTGGAGTGGCGCCGCCAGCAATCAGCCCCAGCATTTT. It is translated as CAWSGAASNQPQHF.

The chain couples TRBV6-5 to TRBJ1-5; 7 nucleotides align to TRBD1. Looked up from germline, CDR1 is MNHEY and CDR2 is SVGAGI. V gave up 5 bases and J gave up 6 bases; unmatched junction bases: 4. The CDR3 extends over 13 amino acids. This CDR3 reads CASSTNRGQPQHF. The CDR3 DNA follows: TGTGCCAGCAGTACCAACAGGGGTCAGCCCCAGCATTTT.

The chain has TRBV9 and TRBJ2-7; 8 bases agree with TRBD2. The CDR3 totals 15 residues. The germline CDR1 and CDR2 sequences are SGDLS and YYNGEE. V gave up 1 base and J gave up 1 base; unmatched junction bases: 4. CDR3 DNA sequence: TGTGCCAGCAGCGTATCCCCGGGGGGGTCCTACGAGCAGTACTTC. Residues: CASSVSPGGSYEQYF.

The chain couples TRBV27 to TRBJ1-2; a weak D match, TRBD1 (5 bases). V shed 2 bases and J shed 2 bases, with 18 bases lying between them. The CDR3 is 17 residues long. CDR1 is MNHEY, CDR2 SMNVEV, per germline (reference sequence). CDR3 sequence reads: CASSLSAVEGNNYGYTF. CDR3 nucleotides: TGTGCCAGCAGTTTAAGCGCGGTGGAGGGGAACAACTATGGCTACACCTTC.

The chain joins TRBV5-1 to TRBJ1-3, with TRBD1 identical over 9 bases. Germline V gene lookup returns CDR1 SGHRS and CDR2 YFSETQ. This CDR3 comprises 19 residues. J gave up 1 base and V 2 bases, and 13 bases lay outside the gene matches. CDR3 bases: TGCGCCAGCAGCTTTCTGGCCCAACAGGGGGCGAGGTCTGGAAACACCATATATTTT. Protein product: CASSFLAQQGARSGNTIYF. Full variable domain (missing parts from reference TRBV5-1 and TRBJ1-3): KAGVTQTPRYLIKTRGQQVTLSCSPISGHRSVSWYQQTPGQGLQFLFEYFSETQRNKGNFPGRFSGRQFSNSRSEMNVSTLELGDSALYLCASSFLAQQGARSGNTIYFGEGSWLTVV.

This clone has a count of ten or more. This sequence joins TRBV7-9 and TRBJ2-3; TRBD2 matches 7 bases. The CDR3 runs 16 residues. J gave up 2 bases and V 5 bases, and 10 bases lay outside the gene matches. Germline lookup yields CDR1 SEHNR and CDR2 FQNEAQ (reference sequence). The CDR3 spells CASSRGSSIPTDTQYF. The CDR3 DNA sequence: TGTGCCAGCAGCCGCGGGAGCTCAATCCCCACAGATACGCAGTATTTT.

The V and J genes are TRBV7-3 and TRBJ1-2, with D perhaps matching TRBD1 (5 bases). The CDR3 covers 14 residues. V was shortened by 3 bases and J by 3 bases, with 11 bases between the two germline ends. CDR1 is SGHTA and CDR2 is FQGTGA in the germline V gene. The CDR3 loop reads CASSLDGGDYGYTF. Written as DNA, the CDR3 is TGTGCCAGCAGCTTGGATGGGGGGGACTATGGCTACACCTTC.

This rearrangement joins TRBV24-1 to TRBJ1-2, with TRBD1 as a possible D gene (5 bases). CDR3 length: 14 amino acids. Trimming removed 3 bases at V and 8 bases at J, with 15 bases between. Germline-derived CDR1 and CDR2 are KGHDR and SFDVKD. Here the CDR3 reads CATSDTSRETGYTF. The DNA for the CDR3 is TGTGCCACCAGTGATACGAGCAGGGAAACAGGCTACACCTTC.

The CDR3: CASSSYSGTEAFF. CDR3 nucleotides: TGCGCCAGCAGCTCATATTCGGGGACTGAAGCTTTCTTT. V is TRBV5-1 and J is TRBJ1-1; the D is unclear. Germline-derived CDR1 and CDR2 are SGHRS and YFSETQ. V lost 3 bases and J lost 5, with 11 bases in between. The CDR3 loop spans 13 amino acids. Full variable domain (missing parts from reference TRBV5-1 and TRBJ1-1): KAGVTQTPRYLIKTRGQQVTLSCSPISGHRSVSWYQQTPGQGLQFLFEYFSETQRNKGNFPGRFSGRQFSNSRSEMNVSTLELGDSALYLCASSSYSGTEAFFGQGTRLTVV.

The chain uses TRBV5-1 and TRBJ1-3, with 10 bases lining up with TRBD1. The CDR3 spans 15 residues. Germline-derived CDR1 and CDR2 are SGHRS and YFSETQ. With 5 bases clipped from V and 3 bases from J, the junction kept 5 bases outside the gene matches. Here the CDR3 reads CASRIDRGHGNTIYF. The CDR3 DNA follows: TGCGCCAGCAGGATTGACAGGGGGCATGGAAACACCATATATTTT.

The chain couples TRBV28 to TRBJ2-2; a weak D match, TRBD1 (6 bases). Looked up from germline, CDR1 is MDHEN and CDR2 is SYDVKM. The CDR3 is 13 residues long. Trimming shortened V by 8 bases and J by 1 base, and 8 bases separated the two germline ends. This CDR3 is CASWGQNTGELFF. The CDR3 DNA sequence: TGTGCCAGCTGGGGACAGAACACCGGGGAGCTGTTTTTT.

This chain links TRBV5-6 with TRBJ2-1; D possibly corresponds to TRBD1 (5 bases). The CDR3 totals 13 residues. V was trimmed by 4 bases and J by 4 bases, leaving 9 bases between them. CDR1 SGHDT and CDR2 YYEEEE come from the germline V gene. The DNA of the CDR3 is TGTGCCAGCAGCAACCAGGGTTACAATGAGCAGTTCTTC. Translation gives CASSNQGYNEQFF. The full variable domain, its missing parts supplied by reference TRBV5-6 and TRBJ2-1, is DAGVTQSPTHLIKTRGQQVTLRCSPKSGHDTVSWYQQALGQGPQFIFQYYEEEERQRGNFPDRFSGHQFPNYSSELNVNALLLGDSALYLCASSNQGYNEQFFGPGTRLTVL.

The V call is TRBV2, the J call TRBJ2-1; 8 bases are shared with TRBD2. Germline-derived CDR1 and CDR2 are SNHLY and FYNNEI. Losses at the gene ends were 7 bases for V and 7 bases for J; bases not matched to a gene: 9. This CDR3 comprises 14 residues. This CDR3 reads CASKGREGRNEQFF. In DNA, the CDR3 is TGTGCCAGCAAGGGTCGGGAGGGCCGGAATGAGCAGTTCTTC.

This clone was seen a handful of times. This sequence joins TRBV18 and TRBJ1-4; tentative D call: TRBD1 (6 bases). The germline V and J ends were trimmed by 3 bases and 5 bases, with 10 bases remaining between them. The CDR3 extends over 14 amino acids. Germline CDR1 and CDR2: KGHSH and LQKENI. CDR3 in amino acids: CASSPDRTNEKLFF. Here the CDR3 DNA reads TGTGCCAGCTCACCGGACAGAACGAATGAAAAACTGTTTTTT.

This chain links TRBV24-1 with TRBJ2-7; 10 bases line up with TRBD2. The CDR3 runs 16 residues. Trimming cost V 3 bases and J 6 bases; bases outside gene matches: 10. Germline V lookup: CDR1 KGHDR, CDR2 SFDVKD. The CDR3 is CATSDTYWTSGPEQYF. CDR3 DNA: TGTGCCACCAGTGATACTTACTGGACTAGCGGACCCGAGCAGTACTTC.

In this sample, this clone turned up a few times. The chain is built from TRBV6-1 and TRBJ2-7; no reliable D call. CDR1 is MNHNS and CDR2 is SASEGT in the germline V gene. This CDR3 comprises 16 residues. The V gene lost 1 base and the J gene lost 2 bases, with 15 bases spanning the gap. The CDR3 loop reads CASSEETGTAPYEQYF. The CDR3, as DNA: TGTGCCAGCAGTGAAGAGACTGGAACCGCCCCCTACGAGCAGTACTTC.

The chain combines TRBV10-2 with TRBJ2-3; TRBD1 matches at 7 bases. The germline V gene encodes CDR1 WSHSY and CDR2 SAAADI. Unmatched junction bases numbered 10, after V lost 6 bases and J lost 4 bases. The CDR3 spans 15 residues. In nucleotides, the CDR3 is TGCGCCAGCAGGCCCGACAGGGTCCTTGCAGATACGCAGTATTTT. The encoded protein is CASRPDRVLADTQYF.

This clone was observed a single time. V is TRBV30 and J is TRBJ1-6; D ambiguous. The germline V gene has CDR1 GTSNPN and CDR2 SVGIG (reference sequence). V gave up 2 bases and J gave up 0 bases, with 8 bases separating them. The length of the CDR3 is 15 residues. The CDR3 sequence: CAWSTGSSYNSPLHF. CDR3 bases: TGTGCCTGGAGTACCGGTAGCTCCTATAATTCACCCCTCCACTTT. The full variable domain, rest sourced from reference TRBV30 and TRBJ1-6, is SQTIHQWPATLVQPVGSPLSLECTVEGTSNPNLYWYRQAAGRGLQLLFYSVGIGQISSEVPQNLSASRPQDRQFILSSKKLLLSDSGFYLCAWSTGSSYNSPLHFGNGTRLTVT.

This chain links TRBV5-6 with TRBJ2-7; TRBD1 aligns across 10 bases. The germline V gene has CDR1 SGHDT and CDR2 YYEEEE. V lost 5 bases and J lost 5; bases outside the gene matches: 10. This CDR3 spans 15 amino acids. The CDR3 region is CASRGSGTGEHEQYF. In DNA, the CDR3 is TGTGCCAGCAGGGGTTCGGGGACAGGGGAGCACGAGCAGTACTTC.

CDR3 protein: CASSESGTGDTFF. In DNA form, the CDR3 reads TGTGCCAGCAGTGAATCCGGGACAGGGGATACTTTCTTT. The chain couples TRBV25-1 to TRBJ1-1; 10 positions match TRBD1. V dropped 1 base and J dropped 12; count of bases not matched to a gene: 5. Germline V lookup: CDR1 MGHDK, CDR2 SYGVNS. CDR3 length: 13 amino acids.

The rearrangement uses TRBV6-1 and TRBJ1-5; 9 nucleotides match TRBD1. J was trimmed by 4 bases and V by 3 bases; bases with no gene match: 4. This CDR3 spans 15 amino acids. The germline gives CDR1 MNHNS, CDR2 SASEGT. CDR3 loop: CASSDGTGRNQPQHF. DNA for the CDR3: TGTGCCAGCAGTGATGGGACAGGGAGGAATCAGCCCCAGCATTTT.

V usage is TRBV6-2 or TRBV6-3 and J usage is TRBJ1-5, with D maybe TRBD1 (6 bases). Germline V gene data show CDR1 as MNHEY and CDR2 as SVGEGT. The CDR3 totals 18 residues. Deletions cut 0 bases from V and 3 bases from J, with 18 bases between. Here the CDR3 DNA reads TGTGCCAGCAGTTACTCGTATTGGGCAGGGGCTTACAATCAGCCCCAGCATTTT. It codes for CASSYSYWAGAYNQPQHF.

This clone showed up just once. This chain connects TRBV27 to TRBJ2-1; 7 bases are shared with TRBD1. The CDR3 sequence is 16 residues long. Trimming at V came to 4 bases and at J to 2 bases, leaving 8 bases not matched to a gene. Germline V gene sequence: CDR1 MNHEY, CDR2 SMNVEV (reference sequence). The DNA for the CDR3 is TGTGCCAGCAGTTCTCGACAGGGCAGTACCTACAATGAGCAGTTCTTC. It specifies CASSSRQGSTYNEQFF.